Only a few counts were recorded for the clone carrying this T cell receptor beta chain. Its antigen is still unknown. The sample is drawn from a study of graft-versus-host responses after intestinal transplantation. Study-level background: Every transplant recipient was induced with anti-thymocyte globulin, then maintained on tacrolimus and steroids for about 3 years.

Study-wide findings and caveats: Recipient marrow held GvH clones, some first seen in ileum or blood.

Sequencing used immunoSEQ multiplex PCR; TCRdb keeps in-frame clones, though not all of them. Of approximately 100,000 clones detected, roughly 93% appear once; the ten largest clones hold 1.2%. The origin of this receptor is a human donor who received an intestinal transplant. The source material was unstimulated CD8+ T cells sorted from spleen or lymph node cells, sampled before intestinal transplant.

The DNA of the CDR3 is TGCGCCAGCAGCCAAGACATGGCGGGGGGGCAGGATGAGCAGTTCTTC. Translating gives CASSQDMAGGQDEQFF. The chain employs TRBV4-1 and TRBJ2-1; 9 bases match TRBD2. The germline V gene encodes CDR1 MGHRA and CDR2 YSYEKL. The trim removed 0 bases at V and 8 bases at J, leaving 8 bases unmatched. The CDR3 totals 16 residues.